These T cell receptor beta chains were read from a single sample in a study of T cell changes during pregnancy in multiple sclerosis. Repertoires were generated with immunoSEQ multiplex PCR, while TCRdb's copy carries only in-frame clones and drops some. In the table there are about 92,000 clones, about 92% of which are singletons. The sequencing used peripheral blood, collected in the first trimester of pregnancy. Receptors originate from a female donor with multiple sclerosis, enrolled in a pregnancy study. Both conserved end residues are part of each CDR3. The D gene is left open where the match is weak. A row's size may be missing; if present it is once, few, many or a size class.

j_gene,abundance,v_gene,d_gene,CDR3aa,CDR3nt
TRBJ2-7,once,TRBV2,NA,CASSDPGSNEQYF,TGTGCCAGCAGTGACCCAGGGTCCAACGAGCAGTACTTC
TRBJ2-1,NA,TRBV2,TRBD2,CASPGGAVYNEQFF,TGTGCCAGCCCCGGGGGGGCCGTTTACAATGAGCAGTTCTTC
TRBJ2-7,NA,TRBV27,TRBD1,CASSRQGAVYEQYF,TGTGCCAGCAGTAGACAGGGGGCTGTCTACGAGCAGTACTTC
TRBJ1-4,NA,TRBV4-3,NA,CASSQGAVSNEKLFF,TGCGCCAGCAGCCAAGGAGCCGTTTCCAATGAAAAACTGTTTTTT
TRBJ2-2,NA,TRBV19,NA,CASSMTGRGGELFF,TGTGCCAGTAGTATGACGGGTCGCGGCGGGGAGCTGTTTTTT
TRBJ1-2,few,TRBV18,TRBD1,CASSNPGQGTYGYTF,TGTGCCAGCTCAAACCCGGGACAGGGAACCTATGGCTACACCTTC
TRBJ2-7,once,TRBV7-9,TRBD2,CASVGPSRGGTSYEQYF,TGTGCCAGCGTCGGACCATCGAGGGGAGGGACCTCCTACGAGCAGTACTTC
TRBJ2-1,once,TRBV27,TRBD2,CASSPDRTSGGTYNEQFF,TGTGCCAGCAGTCCCGACAGGACTAGCGGAGGGACTTACAATGAGCAGTTCTTC
TRBJ2-2,NA,TRBV11-3,NA,CASSLVVWPLTGELFF,TGTGCCAGCAGCTTAGTTGTCTGGCCCTTAACCGGGGAGCTGTTTTTT
TRBJ2-5,NA,TRBV9,NA,CASSVGSGYEKTQYF,TGTGCCAGCAGCGTAGGGTCAGGGTACGAAAAGACCCAGTACTTC
TRBJ1-2,NA,TRBV30,TRBD1,CAWSVSPGQGNYGYTF,TGTGCCTGGAGTGTTTCCCCGGGACAGGGGAACTATGGCTACACCTTC
TRBJ2-2,NA,TRBV27,TRBD1,CASSSIVWTGNTGELFF,TGTGCCAGCAGCTCTATCGTGTGGACAGGGAACACCGGGGAGCTGTTTTTT
TRBJ2-4,NA,TRBV19,NA,CASSIEAGLAKNIQYF,TGTGCCAGTAGTATAGAAGCAGGACTAGCCAAAAACATTCAGTACTTC
TRBJ1-5,NA,TRBV19,NA,CASRQPGGQPQHF,TGTGCCAGTAGGCAACCGGGAGGCCAGCCCCAGCATTTT
TRBJ2-7,NA,TRBV6-5,TRBD2,CASSYSAGGWDYEQYF,TGTGCCAGCAGTTACTCCGCGGGGGGGTGGGACTACGAGCAGTACTTC
TRBJ2-1,NA,TRBV12-5,NA,CASGLTQQNEQFF,TGTGCTAGTGGTTTGACACAGCAGAATGAGCAGTTCTTC
TRBJ2-1,NA,TRBV5-4,TRBD2,CASSLGLAGWTGYNEQFF,TGTGCCAGCAGCTTGGGACTAGCGGGGTGGACGGGGTACAATGAGCAGTTCTTC
TRBJ2-1,once,TRBV5-6,TRBD1,CASSLVGVRDSSYNEQFF,TGTGCCAGCAGCTTGGTAGGCGTCCGGGACAGCTCCTACAATGAGCAGTTCTTC
TRBJ2-2,NA,TRBV5-1,NA,CASSLGLTNTGELFF,TGCGCCAGCAGCTTGGGACTAACGAACACCGGGGAGCTGTTTTTT
TRBJ2-7,NA,TRBV28,TRBD2,CASSPPGLRAEQYF,TGTGCCAGCAGTCCACCGGGACTAAGAGCCGAGCAGTACTTC
TRBJ2-7,once,TRBV18,TRBD2,CASSPVTSGRLDEQYF,TGTGCCAGCTCACCAGTGACTAGCGGGAGGCTCGACGAGCAGTACTTC
TRBJ2-6,NA,TRBV21-1,NA,CASSPRVPDSGANVLTF,TGTGCCAGCAGCCCCAGGGTCCCAGACTCTGGGGCCAACGTCCTGACTTTC
TRBJ2-3,NA,TRBV6-5,TRBD2,CASSLLADTDTQYF,TGTGCCAGCAGTTTACTAGCGGACACAGATACGCAGTATTTT
TRBJ1-1,NA,TRBV28,TRBD1,CATSDRANTEAFF,TGTGCCACTTCGGACAGGGCGAACACTGAAGCTTTCTTT
TRBJ1-3,NA,TRBV7-8,NA,CASSLVPQGNTIYF,TGTGCCAGCAGCTTAGTTCCCCAAGGAAACACCATATATTTT